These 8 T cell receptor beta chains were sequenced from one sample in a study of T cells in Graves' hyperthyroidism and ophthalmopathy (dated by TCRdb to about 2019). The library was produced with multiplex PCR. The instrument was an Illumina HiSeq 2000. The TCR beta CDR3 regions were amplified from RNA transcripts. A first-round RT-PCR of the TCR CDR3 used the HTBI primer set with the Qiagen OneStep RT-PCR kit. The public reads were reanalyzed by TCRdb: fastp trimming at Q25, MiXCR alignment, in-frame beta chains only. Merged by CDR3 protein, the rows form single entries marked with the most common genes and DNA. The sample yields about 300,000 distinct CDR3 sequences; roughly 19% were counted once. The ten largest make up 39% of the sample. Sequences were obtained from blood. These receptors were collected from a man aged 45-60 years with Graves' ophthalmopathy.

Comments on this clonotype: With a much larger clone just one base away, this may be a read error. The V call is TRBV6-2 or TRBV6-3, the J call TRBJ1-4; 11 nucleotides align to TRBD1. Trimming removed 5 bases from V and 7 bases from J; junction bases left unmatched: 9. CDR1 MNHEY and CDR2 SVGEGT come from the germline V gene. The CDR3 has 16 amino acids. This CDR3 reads CASSPDRGREGEKLFF. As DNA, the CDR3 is TGTGCCAGCAGTCCGGACAGGGGGCGTGAAGGTGAAAAACTGTTTTTT.

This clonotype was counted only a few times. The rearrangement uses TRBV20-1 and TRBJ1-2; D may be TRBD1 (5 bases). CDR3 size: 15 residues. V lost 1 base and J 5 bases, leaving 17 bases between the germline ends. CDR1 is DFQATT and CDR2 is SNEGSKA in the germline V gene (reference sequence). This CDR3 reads CSARGPGGGGYGYTF. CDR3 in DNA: TGCAGTGCTAGAGGCCCTGGTGGGGGTGGTTATGGCTACACCTTC.

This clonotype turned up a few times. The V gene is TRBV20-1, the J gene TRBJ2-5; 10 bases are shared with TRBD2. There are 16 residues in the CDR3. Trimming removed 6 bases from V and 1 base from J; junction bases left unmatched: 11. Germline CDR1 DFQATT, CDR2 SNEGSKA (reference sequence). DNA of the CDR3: TGCAGTGCACCCCCTCCTAGCGGGAGAAGCCAAGAGACCCAGTACTTC. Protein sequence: CSAPPPSGRSQETQYF.

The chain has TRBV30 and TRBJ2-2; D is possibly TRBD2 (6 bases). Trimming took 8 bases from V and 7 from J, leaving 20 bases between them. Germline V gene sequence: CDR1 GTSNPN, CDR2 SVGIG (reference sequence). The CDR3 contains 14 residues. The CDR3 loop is CATGTSWGGGELFF. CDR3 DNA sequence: TGTGCCACTGGTACCTCTTGGGGAGGCGGGGAGCTGTTTTTT. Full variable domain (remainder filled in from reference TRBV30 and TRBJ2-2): SQTIHQWPATLVQPVGSPLSLECTVEGTSNPNLYWYRQAAGRGLQLLFYSVGIGQISSEVPQNLSASRPQDRQFILSSKKLLLSDSGFYLCATGTSWGGGELFFGEGSRLTVL.

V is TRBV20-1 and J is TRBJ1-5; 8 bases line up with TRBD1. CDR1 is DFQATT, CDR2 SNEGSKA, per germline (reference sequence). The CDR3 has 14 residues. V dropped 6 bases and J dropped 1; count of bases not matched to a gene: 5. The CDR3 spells CSADRGLSNQPQHF. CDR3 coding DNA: TGCAGTGCCGACAGGGGCTTAAGCAATCAGCCCCAGCATTTT.

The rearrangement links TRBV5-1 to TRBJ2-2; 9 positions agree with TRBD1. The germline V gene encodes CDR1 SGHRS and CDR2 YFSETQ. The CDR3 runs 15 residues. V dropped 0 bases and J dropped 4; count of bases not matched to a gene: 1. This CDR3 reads CASSLGTGVTGELFF. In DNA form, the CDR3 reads TGCGCCAGCAGCTTGGGGACAGGGGTCACCGGGGAGCTGTTTTTT. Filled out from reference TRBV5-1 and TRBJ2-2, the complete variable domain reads KAGVTQTPRYLIKTRGQQVTLSCSPISGHRSVSWYQQTPGQGLQFLFEYFSETQRNKGNFPGRFSGRQFSNSRSEMNVSTLELGDSALYLCASSLGTGVTGELFFGEGSRLTVL.

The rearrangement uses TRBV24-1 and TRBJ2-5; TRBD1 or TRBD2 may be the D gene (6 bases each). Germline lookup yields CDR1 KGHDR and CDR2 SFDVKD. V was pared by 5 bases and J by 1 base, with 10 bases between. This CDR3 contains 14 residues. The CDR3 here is CATSAGALQETQYF. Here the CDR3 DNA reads TGTGCCACCAGTGCGGGGGCCCTCCAAGAGACCCAGTACTTC.

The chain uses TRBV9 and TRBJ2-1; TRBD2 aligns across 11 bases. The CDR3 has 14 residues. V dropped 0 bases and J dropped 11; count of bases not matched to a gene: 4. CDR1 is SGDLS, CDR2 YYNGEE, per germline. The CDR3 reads CASSVAGTSGKQFF. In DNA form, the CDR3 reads TGTGCCAGCAGCGTAGCGGGGACTAGCGGAAAGCAGTTCTTC.